Listed here are 18 T cell receptor beta chains from one sample, sequenced in a study of blood T cell repertoires in COVID-19. The table came from immunoSEQ multiplex PCR; TCRdb's copy has only in-frame clones and leaves some out. The sample yields around 250,000 clones, approximately 85% seen once. The sequenced sample consisted of PBMCs or T cells enriched from blood (not recorded which). Receptors were obtained from a woman aged 50 to 60 who had recovered from COVID-19.

This clone was counted only a few times. The rearrangement joins TRBV19 to TRBJ1-2; D is unresolved. Trimming took 3 bases from V and 4 from J, leaving 15 bases between them. The germline gives CDR1 LNHDA, CDR2 SQIVND (reference sequence). CDR3 length: 15 residues. Here the CDR3 DNA reads TGTGCCAGTAGTATTGGTATTGGCGGAGCCTATGGCTACACCTTC. It yields the protein CASSIGIGGAYGYTF.

V is TRBV3-1 (or the pseudogene TRBV3-2) and J is TRBJ2-1; 14 bases agree with TRBD2. CDR3 length: 16 amino acids. Germline CDR1 LGHDT, CDR2 YNNKEL (reference sequence). V lost 4 bases, J lost 6 bases, and 5 bases stayed unmatched. The CDR3 region is CASSPRGTSGSNEQFF. In nucleotides, the CDR3 is TGTGCCAGCAGCCCAAGGGGGACTAGCGGGAGCAATGAGCAGTTCTTC.

This clone was picked up one time. This chain links TRBV6-1 with TRBJ1-2; maybe TRBD1 (5 bases). The CDR3 is 17 residues long. V lost 2 bases, J lost 0 bases, and 16 bases lay in between. The germline gives CDR1 MNHNS, CDR2 SASEGT. CDR3 nucleotides: TGTGCCAGCAGTGAATCCGTAGGGGTACCTTCTAACTATGGCTACACCTTC. Its protein is CASSESVGVPSNYGYTF.

The gene calls are TRBV28 and TRBJ2-7; D is uncertain. The V gene lost 3 bases and the J gene lost 6 bases, with 18 bases spanning the gap. The CDR3 runs to 15 residues. Germline CDR1 reads MDHEN; CDR2 reads SYDVKM. The CDR3 nucleotides are TGTGCCAGCAGTTTTTGGCGGCGGCCAACCCCCGAGCAGTACTTC. This codes for CASSFWRRPTPEQYF.

CDR3 sequence reads: CASCRPRDTQYF. The DNA for the CDR3 is TGTGCCAGCTGCCGACCGAGGGATACGCAGTATTTT. The gene calls are TRBV12-3 or TRBV12-4 and TRBJ2-3; D uncertain. The ends were cut back, 8 bases at V and 6 bases at J, with 12 bases in the middle. This CDR3 region has 12 residues.

This clone appeared a single time. The chain is built from TRBV7-9 and TRBJ1-1; D is unresolved. The CDR3 runs 13 residues. Germline V gene lookup returns CDR1 SEHNR and CDR2 FQNEAQ (reference sequence). V was shortened by 5 bases and J by 1 base, with 8 bases between the two germline ends. The CDR3 bases are TGTGCCAGCAGCCGGGAATCGAACACTGAAGCTTTCTTT. Its protein product is CASSRESNTEAFF.

The V and J genes are TRBV12-5 and TRBJ2-1, with 9 bases that match TRBD2. CDR3 length: 14 residues. V gave up 2 bases and J gave up 9 bases; unmatched junction bases: 5. Germline values: CDR1 LGHNT, CDR2 FRNRAP. For the CDR3, the DNA is TGTGCTAGTGGTTTGTTAGCGGGAGTAGTTGAGCAGTTCTTC. The encoded protein is CASGLLAGVVEQFF.

The chain is built from TRBV5-1 and TRBJ1-5; D possibly corresponds to TRBD1 (5 bases). This CDR3 contains 16 residues. V was pared by 0 bases and J by 2 bases, with 12 bases between. The germline gives CDR1 SGHRS, CDR2 YFSETQ. The CDR3 coding sequence is TGCGCCAGCAGCTTGGAACCAGGGAACGGCAATCAGCCCCAGCATTTT. It translates to CASSLEPGNGNQPQHF.

V is TRBV28 and J is TRBJ2-1, with D possibly TRBD1 on 5 matching bases. In germline, CDR1 is MDHEN, CDR2 SYDVKM. V lost 5 bases to trimming and J lost 2 bases, with 16 bases between them. The CDR3 totals 16 residues. CDR3 coding DNA: TGTGCCAGCAGTCCATACAGGACGCTTCCCTACAATGAGCAGTTCTTC. Its protein is CASSPYRTLPYNEQFF.

The V call is TRBV27, the J call TRBJ2-7; 8 positions agree with TRBD2. V lost 6 bases to trimming and J lost 5 bases; unmatched junction nucleotides: 9. This CDR3 is built from 14 residues. Germline V gene data show CDR1 as MNHEY and CDR2 as SMNVEV (reference sequence). In nucleotides, the CDR3 is TGTGCCAGCAGCCAAGCCGGGACTAGAAACGAGCAGTACTTC. Encoded protein: CASSQAGTRNEQYF.

The gene calls are TRBV29-1 and TRBJ2-7, with D possibly matching TRBD2 (6 bases). Per the germline V gene, CDR1 is SQVTM and CDR2 is ANQGSEA. The CDR3 is 14 residues long. The V end was cut by 4 bases, the J end by 0 bases, with 13 bases between. In nucleotides, the CDR3 is TGCAGCGTTGTTGGGGACTGGAGCTCCTACGAGCAGTACTTC. This translates into CSVVGDWSSYEQYF.

The chain employs TRBV6-5 and TRBJ1-1; a weak D match, TRBD1 (6 bases). This CDR3 is 16 amino acids long. CDR1 MNHEY and CDR2 SVGAGI come from the germline V gene. V was clipped by 2 bases and J by 0 bases, with 13 bases between them. The CDR3 bases are TGTGCCAGCAGTTACCAGACAGGACGAATGAACACTGAAGCTTTCTTT. Translated: CASSYQTGRMNTEAFF.

The rearrangement uses TRBV6-1 and TRBJ2-5, with D tentatively TRBD1 (6 bases). CDR1 and CDR2 from the germline V gene are MNHNS and SASEGT. There are 18 residues in the CDR3. Between the trimmed V and J ends, which lost 1 base and 4 bases, there was a span of 22 bases. This CDR3 is CASSEDRQGWGQGETQYF. In DNA form, the CDR3 reads TGTGCCAGCAGTGAAGATAGGCAGGGTTGGGGGCAAGGAGAGACCCAGTACTTC.

The gene calls are TRBV29-1 and TRBJ2-5; no definite D call. Germline CDR1 and CDR2: SQVTM and ANQGSEA. The V gene lost 6 bases and the J gene lost 4 bases, with 12 bases spanning the gap. The CDR3 spans 12 residues. The CDR3 nucleotides read TGCAGCGTAGCGTCTGGATCAGAGACCCAGTACTTC. Translating gives CSVASGSETQYF.

A single count supports this clone. The chain carries TRBV4-1 and TRBJ1-4; 7 bases match TRBD1. The CDR3 runs 17 residues. V was clipped by 7 bases and J by 3 bases; unmatched bases: 14. The V gene's germline CDR1 is MGHRA and CDR2 YSYEKL. The DNA for the CDR3 is TGCGCCAGCACCAAAACTTCGACCGGGACAGCTAATGAAAAACTGTTTTTT. The encoded protein is CASTKTSTGTANEKLFF.

This clone occurred once. V gene TRBV18 combines with J gene TRBJ1-3; TRBD1 agrees at 8 bases. The V segment lost 2 bases and the J segment 4 bases; nucleotides outside the gene matches: 1. Germline lookup yields CDR1 KGHSH and CDR2 LQKENI. The CDR3 is 14 amino acids. For the CDR3, the DNA is TGTGCCAGCTCACCAACAGGGGGAGGAAACACCATATATTTT. Its translation: CASSPTGGGNTIYF.

The V call is TRBV10-3, the J call TRBJ1-5; D unclear. Trimming took off 10 bases at V and 1 base at J, with 17 bases between the two ends. CDR1 and CDR2 from the germline V gene are ENHRY and SYGVKD. The CDR3 length is 15 residues. The CDR3 sequence: CATSSGLESNQPQHF. The DNA of the CDR3 is TGTGCCACCTCGTCGGGGTTGGAGAGCAATCAGCCCCAGCATTTT.

This clone was seen once. This chain connects TRBV19 to TRBJ2-1; 9 bases are shared with TRBD2. Germline V gene data show CDR1 as LNHDA and CDR2 as SQIVND (reference sequence). The CDR3 runs to 14 residues. Trimming took 7 bases from V and 2 from J; bases not matched to a gene: 3. CDR3 DNA sequence: TGTGCCAGTACAAGCGGGAGGCCCTACAATGAGCAGTTCTTC. It translates to CASTSGRPYNEQFF.